The 5 T cell receptor beta chains presented below share a single source sample, sequenced in a study of blood T cell repertoires in COVID-19. The assay was immunoSEQ multiplex PCR, and TCRdb's table has in-frame clones only and misses some. Of about 160,000 clones in the sample, 81% were seen once. The sequenced material came from PBMCs or T cells enriched from blood (not recorded which). The receptor set was obtained from a woman aged 35 to 49 with acute COVID-19.

V usage is TRBV7-3 and J usage is TRBJ2-3, with D tentatively TRBD1 (5 bases). Trimming pared 4 bases from V and 8 bases from J, leaving 13 bases between. Germline values: CDR1 SGHTA, CDR2 FQGTGA. This CDR3 contains 13 residues. The CDR3 DNA is TGTGCCAGCAGCTGGGGCCCTGCAGGTACGCAGTATTTT. Protein: CASSWGPAGTQYF.

The V call is TRBV18, the J call TRBJ2-1; TRBD2 is a possible D gene (6 bases). This CDR3 spans 14 amino acids. V was pared by 0 bases and J by 7 bases, with 10 bases between. Germline-derived CDR1 and CDR2 are KGHSH and LQKENI. The CDR3 region has the DNA TGTGCCAGCTCACCACCGGCGGGGTTGAATGAGCAGTTCTTC. Translated, it gives CASSPPAGLNEQFF.

The V call is TRBV7-3, the J call TRBJ2-5, with TRBD2 matching 12 bases. Germline values: CDR1 SGHTA, CDR2 FQGTGA. The ends lost 5 bases at V and 2 bases at J; junction bases unmatched: 3. The CDR3 sequence is 15 residues long. The CDR3 DNA is TGTGCCAGCAGCCTAGCGGGAGGGATACAAGAGACCCAGTACTTC. Translation: CASSLAGGIQETQYF.

The CDR3 sequence: CASEAGVGYNEQFF. In DNA, the CDR3 is TGTGCCAGCGAGGCGGGAGTAGGCTACAATGAGCAGTTCTTC. The chain joins TRBV11-2 to TRBJ2-1; 7 nucleotides align to TRBD2. The V segment lost 8 bases and the J segment 3 bases; nucleotides outside the gene matches: 7. Germline V CDR1 and CDR2: SGHAT, FQNNGV. The CDR3 has 14 residues.

In its sample, this clone was seen once. V is TRBV7-9 and J is TRBJ1-4; D not certain. The CDR3 spans 13 residues. The V and J ends lost 1 base and 11 bases respectively, with 11 bases between them. Germline V gene sequence: CDR1 SEHNR, CDR2 FQNEAQ (reference sequence). The CDR3 region has the DNA TGTGCCAGCAGCTTAGGTTTAACGGGGAAACTGTTTTTT. This gives the protein CASSLGLTGKLFF.